One and the same sample provided the 26 T cell receptor beta chains below, sequenced in a study of naive and memory T cell subsets. Four PCR rounds used nested alpha and beta constant region primers plus the SP2 primer. Via MiXCR, TCRdb re-called the UMI-ligation and nested PCR reads, giving one row per CDR3 protein. The profile shows tens of thousands of distinct CDR3 sequences, roughly 9.6% of them singletons. This sample's treatment: skin biopsy from PPD injection site in Mantoux-positive individual. TCR cDNA received a 3' ligated oligonucleotide that carried a UMI. Sample: skin, taken from a tuberculin skin test site. The receptors come from an adult in good health.

This sequence joins TRBV10-3 and TRBJ2-7, with D hard to call. The length of the CDR3 is 11 residues. V was clipped by 4 bases and J by 6 bases, with 7 bases between them. CDR1 and CDR2 (germline): ENHRY, SYGVKD. The CDR3 spells CAISGVGEQYF. The CDR3 DNA is TGTGCCATCAGTGGGGTGGGCGAGCAGTACTTC.

This clonotype has a count of ten or more. The chain carries TRBV6-5 and TRBJ1-2; 9 positions match TRBD1. The germline CDR1 and CDR2 sequences are MNHEY and SVGAGI. With V trimmed by 6 bases and J by 8 bases, 10 bases remained unmatched. The CDR3 has 14 amino acids. The chain's CDR3 is CASSPQGQGGGYTF. CDR3 coding DNA: TGTGCCAGCAGCCCCCAGGGACAGGGAGGAGGCTACACCTTC.

This clonotype appeared a few times. A read error may be the cause here, since a much bigger clone is one base away. The V gene is TRBV28, the J gene TRBJ1-2, with D hard to call. CDR3 size: 13 residues. CDR1 and CDR2 (germline): MDHEN, SYDVKM. The CDR3 sequence: CASRTGEGNGDTF. Here the CDR3 DNA reads TGTGCCAGCCGTACGGGCGAGGGTAATGGCGACACCTTC.

The chain is built from TRBV12-3 or TRBV12-4 and TRBJ1-2; 8 bases line up with TRBD1. Trimming took 5 bases from V and 8 from J; bases not matched to a gene: 7. The CDR3 contains 13 residues. The CDR3 is CASSTQGAGGYTF. CDR3 nucleotides: TGTGCCAGCAGTACGCAGGGGGCAGGGGGCTACACCTTC.

The chain uses TRBV27 and TRBJ2-1; 7 bases are shared with TRBD1. The CDR3 runs to 15 residues. Germline CDR1 is MNHEY and CDR2 is SMNVEV (reference sequence). V was clipped by 0 bases and J by 9 bases; unmatched bases: 8. CDR3 sequence reads: CASSLSAGTDGEQFF. In DNA, the CDR3 is TGTGCCAGCAGTTTATCCGCCGGGACAGACGGTGAGCAGTTCTTC.

This clonotype was recorded many times. The chain employs TRBV27 and TRBJ2-7; either TRBD1 or TRBD2 may fit D (5 bases each). This CDR3 region has 17 residues. Trimming cost V 5 bases and J 3 bases, with 23 bases left between them. Germline CDR1 MNHEY, CDR2 SMNVEV (reference sequence). CDR3 amino acids: CASSMGPPDDGLYEQYF. The CDR3 DNA follows: TGTGCCAGCAGTATGGGACCCCCCGATGACGGCCTCTACGAGCAGTACTTC.

This clonotype was recorded at least ten times. This sequence joins TRBV5-5 and TRBJ1-2; D is unresolved. Germline CDR1 and CDR2: SGHKS and YYEKEE (reference sequence). This CDR3 spans 16 amino acids. V shed 2 bases and J shed 4 bases, with 18 bases lying between them. Written as DNA, the CDR3 is TGTGCCAGCAGCTTAAGAGATTTTGATACCGTCTATGGCTACACCTTC. Translating gives CASSLRDFDTVYGYTF. The complete variable domain, with remaining parts taken from reference TRBV5-5 and TRBJ1-2, reads DAGVTQSPTHLIKTRGQQVTLRCSPISGHKSVSWYQQVLGQGPQFIFQYYEKEERGRGNFPDRFSARQFPNYSSELNVNALLLGDSALYLCASSLRDFDTVYGYTFGSGTRLTVV.

This clonotype was counted ten times or more. The V and J genes are TRBV3-1 and TRBJ2-1; 8 bases line up with TRBD2. The CDR3 spans 21 residues. Per the germline V gene, CDR1 is LGHDT and CDR2 is YNNKEL (reference sequence). V dropped 4 bases and J dropped 3; count of bases not matched to a gene: 23. The CDR3, as DNA: TGTGCCAGCAGCCCCCCATATACAGCGGGAGTCAAAGCATCAGGCTACAATGAGCAGTTCTTC. Amino acids: CASSPPYTAGVKASGYNEQFF.

Many counts were recorded for this clonotype. V usage is TRBV12-3 or TRBV12-4 and J usage is TRBJ2-7; maybe TRBD1 (5 bases). The CDR3 has 15 amino acids. Trimming took 3 bases from V and 5 from J, leaving 17 bases between them. The CDR3 protein is CASSFGRVFRNEQYF. CDR3 bases: TGTGCCAGCAGTTTCGGCAGGGTATTTCGAAACGAGCAGTACTTC.

V usage is TRBV9 and J usage is TRBJ2-7, with unresolved D. This CDR3 has 14 residues. The germline gives CDR1 SGDLS, CDR2 YYNGEE. Trimming left V 0 bases short and J 1 base short, with 8 bases between. The CDR3 here is CASSVDLGSYEQYF. The DNA of the CDR3 is TGTGCCAGCAGCGTAGACCTGGGGTCCTACGAGCAGTACTTC.

This clonotype was recorded at least ten times. The rearrangement joins TRBV10-3 to TRBJ2-1, with D maybe TRBD2 (6 bases). Germline loops: CDR1 ENHRY, CDR2 SYGVKD. The CDR3 has 16 amino acids. Trimming stripped 8 bases from V and 0 bases from J, with 17 bases between. Here the CDR3 DNA reads TGTGCCATCGGAGGGGCAGCGACTAGCTCCTACAATGAGCAGTTCTTC. Its translation: CAIGGAATSSYNEQFF.

This clonotype turned up a few times. The V and J genes are TRBV7-9 and TRBJ1-1, with 9 bases aligning to TRBD1. There are 16 residues in the CDR3. Germline V gene sequence: CDR1 SEHNR, CDR2 FQNEAQ (reference sequence). V shed 5 bases, J shed 5 bases, and the junction held 12 bases outside the gene matches. CDR3 in DNA: TGTGCCAGCAGCCCACGCTCCGGACAGGGGTATACTGAAGCTTTCTTT. Translation: CASSPRSGQGYTEAFF.

This clonotype occurred a few times. The chain is built from TRBV6-6 and TRBJ1-3; unclear D gene. Germline lookup yields CDR1 MNHNY and CDR2 SVGAGI (reference sequence). The CDR3 sequence is 15 residues long. The ends were cut back, 2 bases at V and 3 bases at J, with 11 bases in the middle. This CDR3 is CASSYGQLDGNTIYF. The DNA for the CDR3 is TGTGCCAGCAGTTACGGGCAGCTGGATGGAAACACCATATATTTT.

This clonotype came up many times. V is TRBV7-9 and J is TRBJ2-2; D gene unclear. This CDR3 has 10 residues. V was clipped by 8 bases and J by 4 bases, with 2 bases between them. Germline V CDR1 and CDR2: SEHNR, FQNEAQ (reference sequence). The DNA for the CDR3 is TGTGCCAGCGGCACCGGGGAGCTGTTTTTT. Its translation: CASGTGELFF. The whole variable domain, remainder taken from reference TRBV7-9 and TRBJ2-2, is DTGVSQNPRHKITKRGQNVTFRCDPISEHNRLYWYRQTLGQGPEFLTYFQNEAQLEKSRLLSDRFSAERPKGSFSTLEIQRTEQGDSAMYLCASGTGELFFGEGSRLTVL.

This clonotype rates as medium-sized (0.01 to 0.1%). The chain joins TRBV11-2 to TRBJ2-7; D gene ambiguous. V lost 3 bases to trimming and J lost 7 bases, with 13 bases between them. CDR3 length: 13 amino acids. Germline loops: CDR1 SGHAT, CDR2 FQNNGV. The CDR3 protein is CASSFQASQEQYF. The CDR3 DNA is TGTGCCAGCAGCTTTCAGGCCTCGCAGGAGCAGTACTTC.

This clonotype was seen at least ten times. V gene TRBV12-3 or TRBV12-4 combines with J gene TRBJ2-4; TRBD2 matches at 14 bases. With V trimmed by 5 bases and J by 0 bases, 6 bases remained unmatched. The CDR3 is made up of 18 amino acids. The CDR3 is CASSLGLAGGLAKNIQYF. DNA for the CDR3: TGTGCCAGCAGTCTTGGACTAGCGGGGGGACTAGCCAAAAACATTCAGTACTTC.

This clonotype appeared many times. The chain uses TRBV29-1 and TRBJ1-1; D is ambiguous. The germline V and J ends were trimmed by 4 bases and 4 bases, with 10 bases remaining between them. The CDR3 consists of 12 residues. From germline, CDR1 is SQVTM and CDR2 ANQGSEA. This chain's CDR3 is CSVGQSSTEAFF. As DNA, the CDR3 is TGCAGCGTTGGGCAGTCGAGCACTGAAGCTTTCTTT.

This clonotype is medium-sized in the sample. V and J are TRBV7-9 and TRBJ2-2, with D perhaps assigned TRBD1 or TRBD2 (6 bases each). The ends were cut back, 5 bases at V and 2 bases at J, with 15 bases in the middle. This CDR3 contains 16 residues. CDR1 and CDR2 (germline): SEHNR, FQNEAQ (reference sequence). CDR3 nucleotides: TGTGCCAGCAGCCCCGTAGGGGGGACCAACACCGGGGAGCTGTTTTTT. It codes for CASSPVGGTNTGELFF.

This clonotype was counted at least ten times. This rearrangement joins TRBV20-1 to TRBJ1-6, with a tentative D call TRBD1 (5 bases). The CDR3 has 16 residues. CDR1 DFQATT and CDR2 SNEGSKA come from the germline V gene (reference sequence). Trimming stripped 1 base from V and 9 bases from J, with 19 bases between. The CDR3 DNA is TGCAGTGCTAGAGTTGCCCAGGGTTTGGCGGGTTCACCCCTCCACTTT. It is translated as CSARVAQGLAGSPLHF.

This clonotype came up many times. This chain connects TRBV11-2 to TRBJ2-1, with D perhaps matching TRBD1 (5 bases). Germline CDR1 and CDR2: SGHAT and FQNNGV. The CDR3 consists of 14 residues. Deletions cut 5 bases from V and 4 bases from J, with 12 bases between. In DNA form, the CDR3 reads TGTGCCAGCAGCATTCCAGGGCTATACAATGAGCAGTTCTTC. Encoded protein: CASSIPGLYNEQFF.

The chain has TRBV29-1 and TRBJ2-1; 10 bases line up with TRBD1. Germline CDR1 and CDR2: SQVTM and ANQGSEA. Germline trimming cut 6 bases from V and 8 bases from J; bases unmatched to any gene: 7. CDR3 length: 13 amino acids. CDR3 sequence reads: CSVTGTGEYEQFF. The CDR3 DNA reads as TGCAGCGTGACCGGGACAGGGGAGTATGAGCAGTTCTTC.

This clonotype was detected many times. This chain connects TRBV6-6 to TRBJ1-2; D gene ambiguous. With 6 bases removed from V and 2 bases from J, the gap between germline ends came to 13 bases. The CDR3 is 14 amino acids. Germline CDR1 is MNHNY and CDR2 is SVGAGI (reference sequence). CDR3 residues: CASSLPDGNYGYTF. CDR3 coding DNA: TGTGCCAGCAGCCTACCGGACGGGAACTATGGCTACACCTTC.

The rearrangement links TRBV5-1 to TRBJ2-1, with 9 bases identical to TRBD1. From germline, CDR1 is SGHRS and CDR2 YFSETQ. This CDR3 has 16 amino acids. Unmatched junction bases numbered 4, after V lost 3 bases and J lost 0 bases. CDR3 DNA: TGCGCCAGCAGCTCCGGACAGGGGAGCTCCTACAATGAGCAGTTCTTC. Translated, it gives CASSSGQGSSYNEQFF.

This clonotype has more than one count but fewer than ten. The gene calls are TRBV5-1 and TRBJ2-7, with D possibly TRBD2 on 6 matching bases. The V and J ends lost 5 bases and 3 bases respectively, with 9 bases between them. Germline V lookup: CDR1 SGHRS, CDR2 YFSETQ. This CDR3 comprises 12 residues. CDR3: CASRASDYEQYF. The CDR3 DNA follows: TGCGCCAGCAGGGCTAGCGACTACGAGCAGTACTTC.

The chain carries TRBV28 and TRBJ2-5; D is unresolved. V shed 5 bases and J shed 0 bases, with 10 bases lying between them. CDR3 length: 14 amino acids. Germline V lookup: CDR1 MDHEN, CDR2 SYDVKM. CDR3 amino acids: CASSAGRYQETQYF. In DNA, the CDR3 is TGTGCCAGCAGTGCCGGGCGGTACCAAGAGACCCAGTACTTC.

This clonotype was picked up many times. J is TRBJ1-5 and V is TRBV20-1, with D possibly TRBD1 on 5 matching bases. This CDR3 has 14 amino acids. The germline gives CDR1 DFQATT, CDR2 SNEGSKA (reference sequence). V was clipped by 6 bases and J by 7 bases, with 19 bases between them. The CDR3 nucleotides read TGCAGTGCGAGAATTATGGGGGGATACCAGCCCCAGCATTTT. This encodes CSARIMGGYQPQHF.